This record covers a single T cell receptor (beta chain). Participant age was roughly 18 to 89 years, and participants resided in fewer than 25 US areas. Cohort 3 recovery required two negative PCRs, clearance, or symptom resolution. This sample stems from a study of blood T cell repertoires in COVID-19. Study as a whole: Nucleic acid was either cDNA or gDNA, and it came from T cells, B-cell-depleted T cells, or PBMCs.

CDR3 length equals 15 residues. From germline, CDR1 is SGHNT and CDR2 YYREEE (reference sequence). With V trimmed by 3 bases and J by 12 bases, 16 bases remained unmatched. How the authors handled the data: From reference gene primer amplification, estimates of nucleated cell counts were derived. The table came from immunoSEQ multiplex PCR; TCRdb's copy has only in-frame clones and leaves some out. V, J and clone size are those of that table, while D and trimming were read from the DNA. This sample has around 280,000 clones; 87% occur once, and the top ten carry roughly 6.3%. Sequencing used PBMCs or T cells enriched from blood (not recorded which). This chain joins TRBV5-4 and TRBJ2-7; 9 bases are a match to TRBD2. This receptor was identified in a woman between 40 and 50 years old who had recovered from COVID-19. The CDR3 region has the DNA TGTGCCAGCAGCTCCGCGGGAGGGCCTAGTCCCGGTCTGTACTTC. It is translated as CASSSAGGPSPGLYF. The entire variable domain, with the rest obtained from reference TRBV5-4 and TRBJ2-7, is as follows: ETGVTQSPTHLIKTRGQQVTLRCSSQSGHNTVSWYQQALGQGPQFIFQYYREEENGRGNFPPRFSGLQFPNYSSELNVNALELDDSALYLCASSSAGGPSPGLYFGPGTRLTVT.